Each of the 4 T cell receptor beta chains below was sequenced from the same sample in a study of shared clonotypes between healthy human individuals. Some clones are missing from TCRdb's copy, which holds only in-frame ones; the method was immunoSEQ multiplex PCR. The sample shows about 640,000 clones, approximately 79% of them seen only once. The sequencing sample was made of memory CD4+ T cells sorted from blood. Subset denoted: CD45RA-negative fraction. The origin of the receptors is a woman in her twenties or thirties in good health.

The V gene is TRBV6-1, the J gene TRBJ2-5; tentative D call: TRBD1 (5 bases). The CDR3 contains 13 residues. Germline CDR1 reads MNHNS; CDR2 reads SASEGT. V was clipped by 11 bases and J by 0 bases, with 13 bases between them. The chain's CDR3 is CAASKGDQETQYF. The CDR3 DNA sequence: TGTGCCGCGAGCAAAGGGGACCAAGAGACCCAGTACTTC.

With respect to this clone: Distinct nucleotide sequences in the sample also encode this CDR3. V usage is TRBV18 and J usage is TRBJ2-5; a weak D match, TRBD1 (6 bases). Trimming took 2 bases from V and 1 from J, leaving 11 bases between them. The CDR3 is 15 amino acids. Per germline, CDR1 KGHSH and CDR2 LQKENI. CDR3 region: CASSPRTAFQETQYF. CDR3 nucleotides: TGTGCCAGCTCACCAAGGACAGCGTTCCAAGAGACCCAGTACTTC.

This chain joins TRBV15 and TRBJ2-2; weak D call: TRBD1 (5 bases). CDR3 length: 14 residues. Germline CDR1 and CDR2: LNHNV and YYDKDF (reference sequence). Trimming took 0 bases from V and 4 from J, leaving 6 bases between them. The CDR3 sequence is CATSRDTGTGELFF. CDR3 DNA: TGTGCCACCAGCAGAGATACAGGCACCGGGGAGCTGTTTTTT.

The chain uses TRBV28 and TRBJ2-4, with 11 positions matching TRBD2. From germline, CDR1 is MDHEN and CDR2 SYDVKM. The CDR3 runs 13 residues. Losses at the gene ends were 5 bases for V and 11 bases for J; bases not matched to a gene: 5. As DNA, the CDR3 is TGTGCCAGCAGTCTACCGGGACTAGCGGTTCAGTACTTC. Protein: CASSLPGLAVQYF.